These 27 T cell receptor beta chains came from one sample sequenced in a study of somatic mutations in cytotoxic T cells in rheumatoid arthritis. Generated by immunoSEQ multiplex PCR, the TCRdb table keeps only in-frame clones and is missing some. In the table there are about 2,100 clones, 85% of which are singletons. Sequenced material: CD8+ T cells sorted from blood. The receptor set was obtained from a man aged 55 to 70 with rheumatoid arthritis.

This clone was counted between two and nine times. The chain joins TRBV7-2 to TRBJ2-2; 7 bases line up with TRBD1. The CDR3 runs 15 residues. V lost 3 bases to trimming and J lost 0 bases; unmatched junction nucleotides: 1. Germline V gene sequence: CDR1 SGHTA, CDR2 FQGNSA. Written as DNA, the CDR3 is TGTGCCAGCAGCTTCGGGACAGCGAACACCGGGGAGCTGTTTTTT. Protein: CASSFGTANTGELFF.

The J gene is TRBJ2-3, the V gene TRBV4-2, with D unresolved. V was cut by 0 bases and J by 0 bases, with 10 bases left in between. The CDR3 has 16 residues. Per the germline V gene, CDR1 is LGHNA and CDR2 is YNFKEQ. In nucleotides, the CDR3 is TGTGCCAGCAGCCAAGAAGGTAGCCCGAGCACAGATACGCAGTATTTT. This translates into CASSQEGSPSTDTQYF.

This clone occurred once. V is TRBV16 and J is TRBJ1-2; maybe TRBD1 (5 bases). Germline CDR1 reads KGHSY; CDR2 reads FQNENV. V was cut by 2 bases and J by 8 bases, with 12 bases left in between. This CDR3 is built from 13 residues. CDR3 protein: CASSQPRDLGYTF. DNA for the CDR3: TGTGCCAGCAGCCAACCCAGGGACTTGGGCTACACCTTC. The complete variable domain, with remaining parts taken from reference TRBV16 and TRBJ1-2, reads GEEVAQTPKHLVRGEGQKAKLYCAPIKGHSYVFWYQQVLKNEFKFLISFQNENVFDETGMPKERFSAKCLPNSPCSLEIQATKLEDSAVYFCASSQPRDLGYTFGSGTRLTVV.

On this clone itself: A read error may account for a junction end that differs from germline. Other DNA sequences in the same sample also yield this CDR3. The CDR3 DNA reads TGTGCCAGCAGCCCTCAGGGGCTCGCTCATTCCCCCCTCCACTTT. Encoded protein: CASSPQGLAHSPLHF. The chain recombines TRBV11-1 with TRBJ1-6; D perhaps matches TRBD1 (6 bases). The CDR3 is made up of 15 amino acids. The V gene's germline CDR1 is SGHAT and CDR2 FQDESV (reference sequence).

V gene TRBV4-1 combines with J gene TRBJ2-1, with D possibly matching TRBD2 (5 bases). CDR1 MGHRA and CDR2 YSYEKL come from the germline V gene. Trimming shortened V by 1 base and J by 9 bases, and 7 bases separated the two germline ends. The CDR3 is made up of 12 amino acids. CDR3: CASSQVGLEQFF. The CDR3 bases are TGCGCCAGCAGCCAAGTAGGACTTGAGCAGTTCTTC.

The rearrangement links TRBV6-1 to TRBJ1-2; D is undetermined. CDR1 is MNHNS and CDR2 is SASEGT in the germline V gene. Trimming left V 5 bases short and J 5 bases short, with 15 bases between. The CDR3 contains 14 residues. The chain's CDR3 is CASSPLAGFYGYTF. The CDR3 DNA is TGTGCCAGCAGTCCCCTCGCGGGGTTTTATGGCTACACCTTC.

Of note for this clone: The junction and the germline gene differ at one end; a read error may be behind it. Other nucleotide sequences in the sample specify the same CDR3. The rearrangement links TRBV11-2 to TRBJ1-6; the D gene is possibly TRBD1 (5 bases). Germline V lookup: CDR1 SGHAT, CDR2 FQNNGV. This CDR3 has 16 amino acids. CDR3 sequence: CASSLAGGQFNSPLHF. The CDR3 nucleotides are TGTGCCAGCAGCTTAGCGGGGGGTCAGTTCAATTCCCCCCTCCACTTT.

The chain is built from TRBV6-1 and TRBJ2-7, with 10 bases lining up with TRBD1. Germline V gives CDR1 MNHNS, CDR2 SASEGT. The CDR3 is 16 residues long. Trimming at V came to 1 base and at J to 5 bases, leaving 8 bases not matched to a gene. This CDR3 is CASSEENTTGGDEQYF. The CDR3 DNA reads TGTGCCAGCAGTGAAGAAAATACGACAGGGGGCGACGAGCAGTACTTC.

In this sample, this clone turned up a few times. The chain couples TRBV27 to TRBJ2-5, with 9 bases fitting TRBD2. CDR1 and CDR2 from the germline V gene are MNHEY and SMNVEV (reference sequence). This CDR3 contains 15 residues. Unmatched junction bases numbered 9, after V lost 5 bases and J lost 5 bases. The CDR3 sequence is CASSLDAGGRETQYF. DNA for the CDR3: TGTGCCAGCAGTCTTGACGCGGGGGGGCGGGAGACCCAGTACTTC.

The J gene is TRBJ2-1, the V gene TRBV19; D is undetermined. The CDR3 is 13 amino acids. Trimming removed 9 bases at V and 7 bases at J, with 16 bases between. The germline CDR1 and CDR2 sequences are LNHDA and SQIVND (reference sequence). For the CDR3, the DNA is TGTGCCAGCCAAAGTACTCCTCCAAATGAGCAGTTCTTC. Translating gives CASQSTPPNEQFF.

This clone has a handful of counts. The V and J genes are TRBV6-5 and TRBJ1-1; tentative D call: TRBD1 (5 bases). V was trimmed by 0 bases and J by 5 bases, leaving 10 bases between them. Germline CDR1 is MNHEY and CDR2 is SVGAGI. This CDR3 is 14 amino acids long. The CDR3 sequence: CASSYSGARTEAFF. CDR3 in DNA: TGTGCCAGCAGTTACTCAGGGGCGCGAACTGAAGCTTTCTTT.

The gene calls are TRBV19 and TRBJ1-3; D uncertain. CDR3 length equals 14 residues. Trimming removed 5 bases from V and 1 base from J, with 9 bases in between. The germline V gene encodes CDR1 LNHDA and CDR2 SQIVND (reference sequence). In DNA, the CDR3 is TGTGCCAGTAGTTTACAGTCGTCTGGAAACACCATATATTTT. It codes for CASSLQSSGNTIYF.

Comment on this clone: One junction end does not reproduce the germline sequence, and a read error may be involved. This chain uses TRBV28 with TRBJ1-1, with a possible D match to TRBD1 (5 bases). This CDR3 has 15 amino acids. From germline, CDR1 is MDHEN and CDR2 SYDVKM. CDR3 in DNA: TGTGCCAGCAGTTTAATGGCAGGCTTGGACACTGAAGCTTCCTTT. Protein sequence: CASSLMAGLDTEASF.

CDR3 sequence reads: CASTTPGGRVGQPQHF. Written as DNA, the CDR3 is TGTGCCAGCACCACCCCGGGGGGGCGGGTCGGTCAGCCCCAGCATTTT. This rearrangement joins TRBV7-3 to TRBJ1-5; D might be TRBD1 (6 bases). Trimming stripped 7 bases from V and 6 bases from J, with 22 bases between. CDR3 length equals 16 residues. CDR1 and CDR2 from the germline V gene are SGHTA and FQGTGA.

The chain uses TRBV10-3 and TRBJ2-1, with D perhaps matching TRBD2 (5 bases). The CDR3 is 16 amino acids. Between the trimmed V and J ends, which lost 0 bases and 6 bases, there was a span of 15 bases. Germline V gene lookup returns CDR1 ENHRY and CDR2 SYGVKD. In nucleotides, the CDR3 is TGTGCCATCAGTGAGTCTCGGGGTATAGGAAGCAATGAGCAGTTCTTC. Translation: CAISESRGIGSNEQFF.

This clone was seen once. The V call is TRBV13, the J call TRBJ1-1; 9 nucleotides agree with TRBD1. The J segment lost 6 bases and the V segment lost 4 bases, leaving 9 bases of the junction unmatched. The CDR3 is 15 amino acids. Germline CDR1 reads PRHDT; CDR2 reads FYEKMQ (reference sequence). This CDR3 is CASSSGQGSFAEAFF. CDR3 DNA: TGTGCCAGCAGCTCAGGACAGGGGTCGTTTGCTGAAGCTTTCTTT.

The V gene is TRBV28, the J gene TRBJ2-1; the D gene is possibly TRBD1 (8 bases). V was shortened by 11 bases and J by 6 bases, with 23 bases between the two germline ends. The CDR3 totals 15 residues. Germline CDR1 MDHEN, CDR2 SYDVKM. This CDR3 is CAGRTGRGGGNEQFF. The CDR3 bases are TGTGCCGGCCGGACAGGGAGGGGTGGCGGCAATGAGCAGTTCTTC.

The J gene is TRBJ1-1, the V gene TRBV9, with 10 bases that match TRBD1. This CDR3 comprises 14 residues. Losses at the gene ends were 3 bases for V and 5 bases for J; bases not matched to a gene: 4. Per the germline V gene, CDR1 is SGDLS and CDR2 is YYNGEE. CDR3: CASSDPGQGTEAFF. The CDR3 DNA follows: TGTGCCAGCAGCGATCCGGGACAGGGGACTGAAGCTTTCTTT.

The chain is built from TRBV7-9 and TRBJ2-1; TRBD1 might be the D (5 bases). From germline, CDR1 is SEHNR and CDR2 FQNEAQ (reference sequence). The CDR3 sequence is 17 residues long. The V end lost 4 bases, the J end lost 3 bases, and 19 bases lay between the germline ends. CDR3 nucleotides: TGTGCCAGCAGCTCGATTGACAGTTCTGTGAGCTACAATGAGCAGTTCTTC. Translating it yields CASSSIDSSVSYNEQFF. Looking up the rest from reference TRBV7-9 and TRBJ2-1 gives the full variable domain: DTGVSQNPRHKITKRGQNVTFRCDPISEHNRLYWYRQTLGQGPEFLTYFQNEAQLEKSRLLSDRFSAERPKGSFSTLEIQRTEQGDSAMYLCASSSIDSSVSYNEQFFGPGTRLTVL.

As concerns this clone: Other DNA variants within this sample encode the same CDR3. The rearrangement links TRBV5-1 to TRBJ1-2, with D unresolved. V was trimmed by 1 base and J by 6 bases, leaving 16 bases between them. This CDR3 is built from 15 residues. From germline, CDR1 is SGHRS and CDR2 YFSETQ. In DNA form, the CDR3 reads TGCGCCAGCAGCTTGCTGAACGGGGATCCCGATGGCTACACCTTC. As protein: CASSLLNGDPDGYTF. Together with reference TRBV5-1 and TRBJ1-2, the CDR3 gives the full variable domain: KAGVTQTPRYLIKTRGQQVTLSCSPISGHRSVSWYQQTPGQGLQFLFEYFSETQRNKGNFPGRFSGRQFSNSRSEMNVSTLELGDSALYLCASSLLNGDPDGYTFGSGTRLTVV.

Of note for this clone: The same CDR3 can be traced to other DNA sequences in this sample. For the CDR3, the DNA is TGTGCCAGCAGCGTACAGGGGATCAATTCACCCCTCCACTTT. This gives the protein CASSVQGINSPLHF. The chain recombines TRBV7-9 with TRBJ1-6; 7 positions agree with TRBD1. CDR3 length: 14 amino acids. Per the germline V gene, CDR1 is SEHNR and CDR2 is FQNEAQ (reference sequence). The V segment lost 5 bases and the J segment 7 bases; nucleotides outside the gene matches: 5.

The J gene is TRBJ2-1, the V gene TRBV7-9; a possible D gene is TRBD1 (6 bases). The CDR3 has 15 residues. Trimming left V 3 bases short and J 0 bases short, with 9 bases between. Per the germline V gene, CDR1 is SEHNR and CDR2 is FQNEAQ (reference sequence). The CDR3 region has the DNA TGTGCCAGCAGCTTGGGGGCCAGCTCCTACAATGAGCAGTTCTTC. It is translated as CASSLGASSYNEQFF.

This clone qualifies as large. The rearrangement links TRBV28 to TRBJ2-1, with 7 bases that match TRBD2. CDR3 length: 16 amino acids. V dropped 7 bases and J dropped 2; count of bases not matched to a gene: 11. Germline CDR1 reads MDHEN; CDR2 reads SYDVKM. CDR3 nucleotide sequence: TGTGCCAGCACTAATCTCCGGGACTATCCCTACAATGAGCAGTTCTTC. Translation gives CASTNLRDYPYNEQFF.

The rearrangement links TRBV7-9 to TRBJ2-2; D is possibly TRBD1 (5 bases). The V end was cut by 1 base, the J end by 9 bases, with 18 bases between. CDR3 size: 16 residues. Germline assignment: CDR1 SEHNR and CDR2 FQNEAQ (reference sequence). CDR3 DNA sequence: TGTGCCAGCAGCTTAGTCCTTGGCCAGGGTTCCAGGGAGCTGTTTTTT. This translates into CASSLVLGQGSRELFF.

The V gene is TRBV28, the J gene TRBJ2-7; 8 bases align to TRBD1. Germline V gene lookup returns CDR1 MDHEN and CDR2 SYDVKM. Trimming removed 2 bases from V and 7 bases from J; junction bases left unmatched: 16. CDR3 length equals 17 residues. The CDR3 DNA sequence: TGTGCCAGCAGTTTAAGGGCAGGGGGCAGACGGAGAGGTGAGCAGTACTTC. Protein sequence: CASSLRAGGRRRGEQYF.

Regarding this clone: Relative to the germline gene, one junction end is altered; a read error may explain this. Additional DNA sequences in this sample encode the identical CDR3. V is TRBV19 and J is TRBJ2-4, with 9 bases that match TRBD2. Germline CDR1 LNHDA, CDR2 SQIVND (reference sequence). The CDR3 totals 16 residues. CDR3 DNA sequence: TGTGCCAGTAGCATAGATAGCGGGGGTGCCAAAAACATTCAGTACTTC. It is translated as CASSIDSGGAKNIQYF.

The V gene is TRBV27, the J gene TRBJ2-3, with TRBD2 matching 7 bases. V lost 2 bases, J lost 3 bases, and 2 bases stayed unmatched. Germline CDR1 is MNHEY and CDR2 is SMNVEV (reference sequence). CDR3 length: 14 residues. CDR3 nucleotide sequence: TGTGCCAGCAGTTTAGTCGGGGGGACAGATACGCAGTATTTT. This gives the protein CASSLVGGTDTQYF.